These 16 T cell receptor beta chains originate from one sample sequenced in a study of radiotherapy plus CTLA-4 blockade in lung cancer. TCRdb's copy holds only in-frame clones and misses some; the assay was immunoSEQ multiplex PCR. The sample lists roughly 110,000 clones, roughly 77% seen once, with approximately 3.5% in the top ten. Sequencing was performed on peripheral blood, taken from a patient treated with radiotherapy plus ipilimumab. These receptors all come from a human donor with non-small cell lung cancer that progressed on radiotherapy plus ipilimumab. Some clones in this sample may be carry-over from other donors' samples.

The V and J genes are TRBV28 and TRBJ1-5, with 9 bases identical to TRBD1. J gave up 11 bases and V 7 bases, and 12 bases lay outside the gene matches. This CDR3 comprises 14 residues. Germline V gene lookup returns CDR1 MDHEN and CDR2 SYDVKM. CDR3 DNA: TGTGCCAGCACCCCCCGGACAGGGGCTCCGTCCCAGCATTTT. This gives the protein CASTPRTGAPSQHF.

The rearrangement uses TRBV7-2 and TRBJ1-1; no clear D. The CDR3 contains 14 residues. V gave up 3 bases and J gave up 0 bases, with 8 bases separating them. The V gene's germline CDR1 is SGHTA and CDR2 FQGNSA. CDR3 bases: TGTGCCAGCAGCTTCAGGCACATGAACACTGAAGCTTTCTTT. Protein sequence: CASSFRHMNTEAFF.

The gene calls are TRBV30 and TRBJ2-7; TRBD1 aligns across 9 bases. Germline V CDR1 and CDR2: GTSNPN, SVGIG (reference sequence). The CDR3 is made up of 14 amino acids. V lost 4 bases and J lost 6; bases outside the gene matches: 10. The CDR3 DNA reads TGTGCCTGGAATACGGGACAGGGTCGACGCGAGCAGTACTTC. Its translation: CAWNTGQGRREQYF.

V and J are TRBV7-2 and TRBJ1-5; D perhaps matches TRBD1 (5 bases). V was pared by 5 bases and J by 5 bases, with 16 bases between. The CDR3 length is 15 residues. Germline V lookup: CDR1 SGHTA, CDR2 FQGNSA. The CDR3 coding sequence is TGTGCCAGCAGCCATCGACAGACCCTCGATCAGCCCCAGCATTTT. It specifies CASSHRQTLDQPQHF.

The V and J genes are TRBV9 and TRBJ2-2; no reliable D call. V was shortened by 0 bases and J by 3 bases, with 6 bases between the two germline ends. CDR1 SGDLS and CDR2 YYNGEE come from the germline V gene. The CDR3 contains 14 residues. The CDR3 DNA reads as TGTGCCAGCAGCGTAGAAGTGCACACCGGGGAGCTGTTTTTT. Its protein is CASSVEVHTGELFF.

V is TRBV5-1 and J is TRBJ1-4; D is possibly TRBD1 (5 bases). The CDR3 is 16 amino acids. V lost 4 bases and J 0 bases, leaving 13 bases between the germline ends. The V gene's germline CDR1 is SGHRS and CDR2 YFSETQ. As DNA, the CDR3 is TGCGCCAGCAGCCGGACATCGGCTGCAACTAATGAAAAACTGTTTTTT. Translated: CASSRTSAATNEKLFF.

The count of this clone is one. The chain is built from TRBV19 and TRBJ1-5; TRBD1 is a possible D gene (5 bases). Between the trimmed V and J ends, which lost 9 bases and 2 bases, there was a span of 14 bases. The germline gives CDR1 LNHDA, CDR2 SQIVND (reference sequence). The CDR3 loop spans 14 amino acids. The CDR3 loop is CASEKGVRNQPQHF. The CDR3 region has the DNA TGTGCCAGCGAAAAAGGGGTTCGCAATCAGCCCCAGCATTTT.

The CDR3, as DNA: TGTGCCAGCAGTCCTCCCCCCCGAAACACCATATATTTT. Translating gives CASSPPPRNTIYF. V gene TRBV4-2 combines with J gene TRBJ1-3; no definite D call. This CDR3 has 13 residues. The V gene lost 6 bases and the J gene lost 5 bases, with 11 bases spanning the gap. CDR1 LGHNA and CDR2 YNFKEQ come from the germline V gene.

J is TRBJ1-6 and V is TRBV9; 7 nucleotides align to TRBD1. Looked up from germline, CDR1 is SGDLS and CDR2 is YYNGEE. V lost 3 bases, J lost 0 bases, and 3 bases stayed unmatched. The CDR3 sequence is 16 residues long. The CDR3 DNA follows: TGTGCCAGCAGCGCGACAGGGAGCTCCTATAATTCACCCCTCCACTTT. The encoded protein is CASSATGSSYNSPLHF.

The chain combines TRBV7-8 with TRBJ1-2, with D possibly being TRBD1 (6 bases). Germline V CDR1 and CDR2: SGHVS, FQNEAQ. V shed 0 bases and J shed 1 base, with 18 bases lying between them. CDR3 length: 18 residues. The CDR3 nucleotides read TGTGCCAGCAGCTTAGCACGCCCCGACAGGAGAGATAACTATGGCTACACCTTC. Amino acids: CASSLARPDRRDNYGYTF.

This chain connects TRBV21-1 to TRBJ1-2; TRBD1 is taken as the D call from the table, unchecked against the DNA. TRBV21-1 is classified as a pseudogene. CDR3 size: 14 residues. The CDR3 DNA follows: TGTGCCAGCAGCGGACGGGACAGGGAGTATGGCTACACCTTC. It yields the protein CASSGRDREYGYTF.

This chain connects TRBV7-2 to TRBJ1-3; the D is unclear. The V end lost 6 bases, the J end lost 0 bases, and 15 bases lay between the germline ends. Germline-derived CDR1 and CDR2 are SGHTA and FQGNSA. The CDR3 is 16 residues long. The CDR3 DNA is TGTGCCAGCAGTAAAATGCAGCAAAGCTCTGGAAACACCATATATTTT. Translating it yields CASSKMQQSSGNTIYF.

This chain joins TRBV7-6 and TRBJ1-3; D gene uncertain. Germline V gene lookup returns CDR1 SGHVS and CDR2 FNYEAQ. Trimming shortened V by 2 bases and J by 1 base, and 0 bases separated the two germline ends. The CDR3 loop spans 12 amino acids. The CDR3 DNA reads as TGTGCCAGCAGCTTATCTGGAAACACCATATATTTT. It yields the protein CASSLSGNTIYF.

The chain has TRBV7-9 and TRBJ1-1; 7 bases agree with TRBD1. The CDR3 is 15 amino acids. After removal of 5 bases from V and 4 bases from J, the junction contained 10 bases not matched to a gene. Germline CDR1 SEHNR, CDR2 FQNEAQ (reference sequence). The CDR3 sequence is CASSHAGAGGTEAFF. DNA of the CDR3: TGTGCCAGCAGCCACGCTGGGGCAGGGGGCACTGAAGCTTTCTTT. Drawing the rest from reference TRBV7-9 and TRBJ1-1, the complete variable domain is DTGVSQNPRHKITKRGQNVTFRCDPISEHNRLYWYRQTLGQGPEFLTYFQNEAQLEKSRLLSDRFSAERPKGSFSTLEIQRTEQGDSAMYLCASSHAGAGGTEAFFGQGTRLTVV.

The rearrangement links TRBV5-6 to TRBJ2-7, with D possibly matching TRBD2 (7 bases). This CDR3 is built from 14 residues. Trimming left V 3 bases short and J 9 bases short, with 19 bases between. Germline lookup yields CDR1 SGHDT and CDR2 YYEEEE. The CDR3 DNA is TGTGCCAGCAGCTCCCTAGCGGAGGGAGGGGGGCAGTACTTC. Protein sequence: CASSSLAEGGGQYF.

This chain uses TRBV19 with TRBJ2-7; D possibly matches TRBD1 or TRBD2 (5 bases each). This CDR3 contains 14 residues. Germline CDR1 is LNHDA and CDR2 is SQIVND (reference sequence). V gave up 4 bases and J gave up 6 bases, with 16 bases separating them. CDR3: CASSNPGRTPEQYF. The CDR3 nucleotides read TGTGCCAGTAGTAACCCGGGACGTACCCCCGAGCAGTACTTC.